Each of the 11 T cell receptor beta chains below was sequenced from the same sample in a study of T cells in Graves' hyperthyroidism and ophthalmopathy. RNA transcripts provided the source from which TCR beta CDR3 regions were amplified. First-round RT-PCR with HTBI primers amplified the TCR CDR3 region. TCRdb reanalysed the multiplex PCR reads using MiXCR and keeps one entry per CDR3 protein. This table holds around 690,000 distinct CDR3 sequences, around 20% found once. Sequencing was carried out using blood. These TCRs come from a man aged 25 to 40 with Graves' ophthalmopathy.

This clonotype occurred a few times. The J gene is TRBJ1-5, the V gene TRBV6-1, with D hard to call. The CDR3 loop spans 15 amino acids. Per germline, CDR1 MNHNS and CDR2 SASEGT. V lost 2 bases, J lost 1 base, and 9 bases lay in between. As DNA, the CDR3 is TGTGCCAGCAGTGAAACCTGGAACAGCAATCAGCCCCAGCATTTT. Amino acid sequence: CASSETWNSNQPQHF.

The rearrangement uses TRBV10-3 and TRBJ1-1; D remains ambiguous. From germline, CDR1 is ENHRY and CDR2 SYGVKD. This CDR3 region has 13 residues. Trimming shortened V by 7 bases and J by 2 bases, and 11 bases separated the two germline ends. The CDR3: CAINSGRNTEAFF. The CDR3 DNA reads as TGTGCCATCAACTCAGGAAGAAACACTGAAGCTTTCTTT.

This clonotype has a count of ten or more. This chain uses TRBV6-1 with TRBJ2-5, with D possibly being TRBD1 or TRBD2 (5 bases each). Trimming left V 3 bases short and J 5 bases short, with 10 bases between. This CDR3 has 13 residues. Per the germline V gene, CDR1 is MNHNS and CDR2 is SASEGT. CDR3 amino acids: CASSDGAGETQYF. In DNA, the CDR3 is TGTGCCAGCAGTGACGGGGCAGGGGAGACCCAGTACTTC.

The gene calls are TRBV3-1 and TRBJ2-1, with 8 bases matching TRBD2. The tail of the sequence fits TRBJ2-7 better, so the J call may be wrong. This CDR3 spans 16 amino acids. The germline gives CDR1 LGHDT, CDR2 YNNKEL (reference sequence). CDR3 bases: TGTGCCAGCAGCTTTCAAAGCGGGAGCTCCTACAATGAGCAGTACTTC. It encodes CASSFQSGSSYNEQYF.

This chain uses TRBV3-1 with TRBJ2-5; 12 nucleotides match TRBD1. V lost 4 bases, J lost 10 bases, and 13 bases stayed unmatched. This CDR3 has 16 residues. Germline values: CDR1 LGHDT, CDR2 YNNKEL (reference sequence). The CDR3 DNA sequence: TGTGCCAGCAGCCCTACCCCGGGACAGGGGGCGAATATCCAGTACTTC. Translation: CASSPTPGQGANIQYF.

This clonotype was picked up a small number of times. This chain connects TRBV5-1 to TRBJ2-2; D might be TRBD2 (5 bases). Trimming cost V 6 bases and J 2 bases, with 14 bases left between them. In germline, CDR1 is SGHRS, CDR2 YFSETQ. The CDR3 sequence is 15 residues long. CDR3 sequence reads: CASIEGNTNTGELFF. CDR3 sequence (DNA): TGCGCCAGCATAGAGGGAAATACTAACACCGGGGAGCTGTTTTTT. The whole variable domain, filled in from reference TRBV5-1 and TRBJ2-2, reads KAGVTQTPRYLIKTRGQQVTLSCSPISGHRSVSWYQQTPGQGLQFLFEYFSETQRNKGNFPGRFSGRQFSNSRSEMNVSTLELGDSALYLCASIEGNTNTGELFFGEGSRLTVL.

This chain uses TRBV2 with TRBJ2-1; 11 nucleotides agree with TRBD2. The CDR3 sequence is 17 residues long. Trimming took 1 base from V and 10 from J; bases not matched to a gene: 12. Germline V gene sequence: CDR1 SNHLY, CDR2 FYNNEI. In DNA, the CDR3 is TGTGCCAGCAGTGAAGGAGCCGTACTAGCGGGAGAGGGGGAGCAGTTCTTC. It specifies CASSEGAVLAGEGEQFF.

The CDR3 protein is CSASSLASSSYEQYF. The CDR3 nucleotides read TGCAGTGCGAGCAGTCTAGCGTCGAGCTCCTACGAGCAGTACTTC. The chain links TRBV20-1 to TRBJ2-7; TRBD2 is a possible D gene (6 bases). The CDR3 totals 15 residues. Trimming removed 6 bases at V and 0 bases at J, with 18 bases between. Germline lookup yields CDR1 DFQATT and CDR2 SNEGSKA (reference sequence).

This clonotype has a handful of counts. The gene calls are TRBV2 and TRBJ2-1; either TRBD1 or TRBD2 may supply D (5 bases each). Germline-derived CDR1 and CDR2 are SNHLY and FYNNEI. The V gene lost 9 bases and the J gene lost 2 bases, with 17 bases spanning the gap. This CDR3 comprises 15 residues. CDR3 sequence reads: CASYSRDRPYNEQFF. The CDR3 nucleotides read TGTGCCAGTTATTCCCGGGACCGCCCCTACAATGAGCAGTTCTTC.

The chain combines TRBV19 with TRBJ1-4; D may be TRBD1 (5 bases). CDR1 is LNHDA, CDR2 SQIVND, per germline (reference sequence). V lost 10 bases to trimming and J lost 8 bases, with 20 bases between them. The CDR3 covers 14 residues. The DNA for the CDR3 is TGTGCCACCCGAAAACGTGACAGCATCGAAAAACTGTTTTTT. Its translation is CATRKRDSIEKLFF.

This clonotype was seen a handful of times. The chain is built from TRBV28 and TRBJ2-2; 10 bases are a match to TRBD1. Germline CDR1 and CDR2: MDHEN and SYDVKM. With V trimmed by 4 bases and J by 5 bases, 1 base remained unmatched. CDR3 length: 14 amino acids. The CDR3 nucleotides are TGTGCCAGCAGTTCGGGACAGGGGACCGGGGAGCTGTTTTTT. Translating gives CASSSGQGTGELFF.